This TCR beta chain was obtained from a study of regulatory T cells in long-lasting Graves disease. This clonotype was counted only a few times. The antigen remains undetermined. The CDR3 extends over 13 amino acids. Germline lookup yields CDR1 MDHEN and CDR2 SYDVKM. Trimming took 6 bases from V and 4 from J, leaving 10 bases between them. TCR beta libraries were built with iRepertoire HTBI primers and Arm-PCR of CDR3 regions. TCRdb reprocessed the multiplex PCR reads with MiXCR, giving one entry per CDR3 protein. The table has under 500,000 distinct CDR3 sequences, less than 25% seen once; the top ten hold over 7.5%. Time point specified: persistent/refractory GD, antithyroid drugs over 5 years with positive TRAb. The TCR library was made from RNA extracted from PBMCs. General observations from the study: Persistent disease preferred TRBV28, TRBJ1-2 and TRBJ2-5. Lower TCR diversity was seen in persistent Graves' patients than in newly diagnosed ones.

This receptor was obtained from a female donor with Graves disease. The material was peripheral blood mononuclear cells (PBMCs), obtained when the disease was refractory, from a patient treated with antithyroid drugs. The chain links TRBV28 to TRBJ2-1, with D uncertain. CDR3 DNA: TGTGCCAGCAGAGACGAGAGTTACAATGAGCAGTTCTTC. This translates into CASRDESYNEQFF. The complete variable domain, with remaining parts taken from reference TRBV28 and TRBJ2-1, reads DVKVTQSSRYLVKRTGEKVFLECVQDMDHENMFWYRQDPGLGLRLIYFSYDVKMKEKGDIPEGYSVSREKKERFSLILESASTNQTSMYLCASRDESYNEQFFGPGTRLTVL.